The sample holds a few counts of the clone carrying this TCR beta chain. V was cut by 3 bases and J by 4 bases, with 22 bases left in between. Germline CDR1 MGHRA, CDR2 YSYEKL. This CDR3 comprises 18 residues. This record belongs to a study of blood T cells in healthy people across ages. Sample-barcoded 5' priming and a J-beta primer mix drove a second PCR of about 7 to 11 cycles. Individual samples furnished no less than 2.5 million CDR3-containing paired-end reads apiece. TCRdb used MiXCR to reprocess the 5' RACE reads, holding one entry per CDR3 protein. The profile covers 600,000 to 850,000 distinct CDR3 sequences, with approximately 25% appearing a single time and 9.4% taken by the ten largest. In addition, the sample was reused for a study of T cells of mothers and their children.

J is TRBJ1-3 and V is TRBV4-1; no firm D call. This receptor was taken from a boy younger than 18 in good health. Sequencing was carried out using blood. The CDR3 DNA is TGCGCCAGCAGCCAGCTCCGATGGACGGCAGGCACCGGAAACACCATATATTTT. It specifies CASSQLRWTAGTGNTIYF.